Listed here are 10 T cell receptor beta chains from one sample, sequenced in a study of graft-versus-host responses after intestinal transplantation. Sequencing used immunoSEQ multiplex PCR; TCRdb keeps in-frame clones, though not all of them. The table lists tens of thousands of clones, less than 90% of them singletons. No antigen has been assigned to these receptors. The sequencing used unstimulated CD4+ T cells sorted from spleen or lymph node cells, collected before intestinal transplant. The receptor set was obtained from a human donor who received an intestinal transplant.

The chain recombines TRBV18 with TRBJ1-2; D not certain. Germline loops: CDR1 KGHSH, CDR2 LQKENI. With 2 bases removed from V and 4 bases from J, the gap between germline ends came to 8 bases. This CDR3 has 13 amino acids. DNA of the CDR3: TGTGCCAGCTCACCAAACAGTGTCTATGGCTACACCTTC. Protein product: CASSPNSVYGYTF.

The chain recombines TRBV15 with TRBJ1-1; D unresolved. The CDR3 covers 13 residues. Germline CDR1 LNHNV, CDR2 YYDKDF (reference sequence). With 0 bases removed from V and 5 bases from J, the gap between germline ends came to 7 bases. CDR3 bases: TGTGCCACCAGCAGAGAGAGGTTGACTGAAGCTTTCTTT. Residues: CATSRERLTEAFF.

This chain joins TRBV4-1 and TRBJ2-5, with D possibly TRBD2 on 6 matching bases. Germline V gene data show CDR1 as MGHRA and CDR2 as YSYEKL. The CDR3 loop spans 15 amino acids. The V gene lost 0 bases and the J gene lost 5 bases, with 13 bases spanning the gap. The CDR3 sequence: CASSQDHGGGETQYF. The DNA of the CDR3 is TGCGCCAGCAGCCAAGATCACGGGGGTGGGGAGACCCAGTACTTC.

This sequence joins TRBV14 and TRBJ2-1; TRBD2 matches 10 bases. After removal of 1 base from V and 6 bases from J, the junction contained 6 bases not matched to a gene. Per germline, CDR1 SGHDN and CDR2 FVKESK. The CDR3 is 16 amino acids. The CDR3 DNA sequence: TGTGCCAGCAGCCAAGTGGCGACTAGCGGGTCCAATGAGCAGTTCTTC. It translates to CASSQVATSGSNEQFF.

This clone was detected a few times. The J gene is TRBJ2-5, the V gene TRBV14; D is perhaps TRBD2 (6 bases). Trimming stripped 5 bases from V and 1 base from J, with 11 bases between. The CDR3 consists of 14 residues. Germline-derived CDR1 and CDR2 are SGHDN and FVKESK. The CDR3 region has the DNA TGTGCCAGCAGCTCGCGACTAGTCCAAGAGACCCAGTACTTC. Translation gives CASSSRLVQETQYF.

The V call is TRBV10-3, the J call TRBJ2-7; TRBD1 matches 7 bases. V was clipped by 6 bases and J by 0 bases; unmatched bases: 5. CDR1 and CDR2 from the germline V gene are ENHRY and SYGVKD. The CDR3 has 14 amino acids. For the CDR3, the DNA is TGTGCCATCAGCTCGGGACAGCTCTCCTACGAGCAGTACTTC. Translating gives CAISSGQLSYEQYF.

This chain links TRBV6-1 with TRBJ2-1; 7 bases align to TRBD2. From germline, CDR1 is MNHNS and CDR2 SASEGT. With V trimmed by 0 bases and J by 4 bases, 0 bases remained unmatched. CDR3 size: 14 residues. In DNA, the CDR3 is TGTGCCAGCAGTGAAGCGGGAGGGTACAATGAGCAGTTCTTC. This translates into CASSEAGGYNEQFF.

This clone is a singleton in its sample. V and J are TRBV7-9 and TRBJ1-2, with 7 nucleotides matching TRBD1. V dropped 5 bases and J dropped 5; count of bases not matched to a gene: 8. The CDR3 contains 14 residues. In germline, CDR1 is SEHNR, CDR2 FQNEAQ (reference sequence). This CDR3 is CASSIGQDPYGYTF. DNA for the CDR3: TGTGCCAGCAGCATTGGACAGGATCCGTATGGCTACACCTTC.

This chain links TRBV30 with TRBJ2-3, with 7 positions matching TRBD1. CDR3 length equals 12 residues. V lost 8 bases and J lost 3; bases outside the gene matches: 5. Germline values: CDR1 GTSNPN, CDR2 SVGIG (reference sequence). CDR3 sequence reads: CAQQGTTDTQYF. CDR3 sequence (DNA): TGTGCCCAACAGGGGACAACAGATACGCAGTATTTT. Full variable domain (outside the CDR3, taken from reference TRBV30 and TRBJ2-3): SQTIHQWPATLVQPVGSPLSLECTVEGTSNPNLYWYRQAAGRGLQLLFYSVGIGQISSEVPQNLSASRPQDRQFILSSKKLLLSDSGFYLCAQQGTTDTQYFGPGTRLTVL.

The chain joins TRBV5-1 to TRBJ2-7, with D tentatively TRBD1 (6 bases). Germline V gene lookup returns CDR1 SGHRS and CDR2 YFSETQ. The V and J ends lost 0 bases and 1 base respectively, with 14 bases between them. This CDR3 comprises 16 residues. CDR3: CASSLGPGQGSYEQYF. DNA of the CDR3: TGCGCCAGCAGCTTGGGGCCGGGACAAGGGTCCTACGAGCAGTACTTC.